The source of this T cell receptor (beta chain) is a study of siplizumab effects on memory and regulatory T cells. Every sample had approximately 10^5 of its TCR templates assayed. Sequencing was performed with immunoSEQ multiplex PCR; in TCRdb, only in-frame clones are kept and a portion is missing. The data show approximately 68,000 clones, roughly nine tenths seen once. V was pared by 2 bases and J by 2 bases, with 9 bases of the junction left unmatched. The CDR3 is 17 residues long. The germline V gene has CDR1 LNHDA and CDR2 SQIVND (reference sequence). Study observations and caveats: Treg-derived clones made up an average of about 73% of mappable alloreactive CD4+ clones with siplizumab and over 25% in controls. There appeared to be greater diversity in naive T cells than in memory cells, and naive T cells seemed major contributors to the alloresponse.

A note on this clone: Its cognate antigen is unknown.

This receptor was obtained from a human donor in good health. Sequences were obtained from CD8+ T cells sorted from blood. The J gene is TRBJ2-1, the V gene TRBV19, with TRBD2 matching 7 bases. The CDR3 bases are TGTGCCAGTAGTATATCAGGTAGCGGGCCTCCCTACAATGAGCAGTTCTTC. This sequence encodes CASSISGSGPPYNEQFF.